What follows is one T cell receptor (beta chain) and its context. The sample comes from a study of technical replicates of blood from several donors. Here immunoSEQ multiplex PCR was the method, and the copy in TCRdb shows in-frame clones only, minus some. The table lists 70,000 to 90,000 clones, around 90% of them singletons. The CDR3 loop spans 14 amino acids. Germline-derived CDR1 and CDR2 are MDHEN and SYDVKM. Germline trimming cut 8 bases from V and 6 bases from J; bases unmatched to any gene: 7. What was sequenced was T cells isolated from PBMCs. The TCR was taken from a human donor in good health. The V and J genes are TRBV28 and TRBJ2-1, with 10 bases aligning to TRBD1. CDR3 loop: CASGGTGVSNEQFF. CDR3 sequence (DNA): TGTGCCAGCGGTGGGACAGGGGTATCCAATGAGCAGTTCTTC.